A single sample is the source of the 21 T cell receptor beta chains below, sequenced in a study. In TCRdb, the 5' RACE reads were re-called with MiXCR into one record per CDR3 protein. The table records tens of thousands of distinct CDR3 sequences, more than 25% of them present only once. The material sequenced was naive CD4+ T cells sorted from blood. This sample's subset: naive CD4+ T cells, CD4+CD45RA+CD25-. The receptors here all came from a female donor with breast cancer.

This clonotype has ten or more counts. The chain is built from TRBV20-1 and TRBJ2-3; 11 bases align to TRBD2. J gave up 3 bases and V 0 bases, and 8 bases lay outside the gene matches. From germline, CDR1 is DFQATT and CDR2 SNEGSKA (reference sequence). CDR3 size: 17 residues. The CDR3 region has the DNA TGCAGTGCTAGAGATCACGCTAGCGGGAGGACAACAGATACGCAGTATTTT. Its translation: CSARDHASGRTTDTQYF.

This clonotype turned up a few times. The CDR3 DNA reads as TGTGCCAGCAGTCCTACTTTCTCGCGAGGGTTTTACAATGAGCAGTTCTTC. Encoded protein: CASSPTFSRGFYNEQFF. V is TRBV27 and J is TRBJ2-1; weak D call: TRBD2 (5 bases). The germline V gene has CDR1 MNHEY and CDR2 SMNVEV (reference sequence). The CDR3 length is 17 residues. V gave up 5 bases and J gave up 4 bases, with 21 bases separating them.

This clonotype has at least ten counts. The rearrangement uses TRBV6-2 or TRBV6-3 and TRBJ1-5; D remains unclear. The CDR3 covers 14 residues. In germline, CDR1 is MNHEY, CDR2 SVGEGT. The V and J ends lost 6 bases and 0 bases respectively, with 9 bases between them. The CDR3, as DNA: TGTGCCAGCAGCAGGAGCAATAGCAATCAGCCCCAGCATTTT. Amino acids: CASSRSNSNQPQHF.

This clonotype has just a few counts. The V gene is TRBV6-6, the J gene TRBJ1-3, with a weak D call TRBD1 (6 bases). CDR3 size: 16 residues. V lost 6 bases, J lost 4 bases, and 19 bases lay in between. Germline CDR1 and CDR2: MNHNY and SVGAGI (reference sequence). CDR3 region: CASRLSGGTKGNTIYF. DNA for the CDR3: TGTGCCAGCAGATTAAGCGGGGGCACGAAAGGAAACACCATATATTTT.

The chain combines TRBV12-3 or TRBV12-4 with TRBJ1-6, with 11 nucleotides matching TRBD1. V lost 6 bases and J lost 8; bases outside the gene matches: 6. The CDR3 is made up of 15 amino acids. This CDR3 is CASSGQGATHSPLHF. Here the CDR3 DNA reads TGTGCCAGCAGCGGACAGGGGGCGACCCATTCACCCCTCCACTTT.

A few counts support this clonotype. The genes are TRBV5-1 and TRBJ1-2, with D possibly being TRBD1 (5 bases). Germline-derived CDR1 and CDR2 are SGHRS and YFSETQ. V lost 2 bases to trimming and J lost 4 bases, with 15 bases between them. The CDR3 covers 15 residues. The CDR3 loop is CASSLQVTGSYGYTF. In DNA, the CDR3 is TGCGCCAGCAGCTTACAGGTGACCGGGAGCTATGGCTACACCTTC.

CDR3 residues: CASSQGGGREHGYTF. CDR3 in DNA: TGTGCCAGCAGCCAAGGGGGGGGGCGCGAGCATGGCTACACCTTC. V usage is TRBV4-2 and J usage is TRBJ1-2; tentatively, D is TRBD1 (6 bases). The ends were cut back, 1 base at V and 6 bases at J, with 15 bases in the middle. The germline V gene encodes CDR1 LGHNA and CDR2 YNFKEQ. This CDR3 has 15 residues.

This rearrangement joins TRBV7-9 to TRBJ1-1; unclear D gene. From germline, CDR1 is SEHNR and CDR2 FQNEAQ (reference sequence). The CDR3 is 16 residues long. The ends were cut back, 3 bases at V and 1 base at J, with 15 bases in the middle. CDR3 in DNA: TGTGCCAGCAGCTTGCATGGAATACATTCGAACACTGAAGCTTTCTTT. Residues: CASSLHGIHSNTEAFF.

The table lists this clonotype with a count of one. The CDR3 region has the DNA TGTGCCAGCAGCTCAACGGTAGGGACTAGCTATGAGCAGTTCTTC. Translating it yields CASSSTVGTSYEQFF. The rearrangement uses TRBV7-3 and TRBJ2-1, with 9 bases identical to TRBD2. The germline V gene has CDR1 SGHTA and CDR2 FQGTGA. The CDR3 is made up of 15 amino acids. J was trimmed by 8 bases and V by 4 bases; bases with no gene match: 9.

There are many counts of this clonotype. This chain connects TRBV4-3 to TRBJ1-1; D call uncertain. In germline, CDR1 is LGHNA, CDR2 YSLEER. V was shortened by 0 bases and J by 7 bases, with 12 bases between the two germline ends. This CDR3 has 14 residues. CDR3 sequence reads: CASSQDMRAREAFF. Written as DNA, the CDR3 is TGCGCCAGCAGCCAAGATATGAGGGCCCGTGAAGCTTTCTTT.

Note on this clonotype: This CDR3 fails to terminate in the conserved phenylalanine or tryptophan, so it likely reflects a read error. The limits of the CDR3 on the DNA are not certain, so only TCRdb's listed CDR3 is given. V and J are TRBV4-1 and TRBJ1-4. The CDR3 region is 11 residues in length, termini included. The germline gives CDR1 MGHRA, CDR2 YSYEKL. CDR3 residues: CASSQDRGSNY.

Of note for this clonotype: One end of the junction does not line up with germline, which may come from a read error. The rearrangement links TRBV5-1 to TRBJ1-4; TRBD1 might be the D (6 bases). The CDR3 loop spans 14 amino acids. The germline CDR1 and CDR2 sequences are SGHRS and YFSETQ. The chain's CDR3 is CASSSGQPNENLFF. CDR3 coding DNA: TGCGCCAGCAGCTCCGGACAGCCTAATGAAAACCTGTTTTTT.

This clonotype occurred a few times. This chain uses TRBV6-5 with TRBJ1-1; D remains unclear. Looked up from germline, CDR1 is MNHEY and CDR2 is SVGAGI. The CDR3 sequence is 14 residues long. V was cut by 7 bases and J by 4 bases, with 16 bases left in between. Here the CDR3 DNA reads TGTGCCAGCACCCCCCCCGGCCAGGCCACTGAAGCTTTCTTT. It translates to CASTPPGQATEAFF.

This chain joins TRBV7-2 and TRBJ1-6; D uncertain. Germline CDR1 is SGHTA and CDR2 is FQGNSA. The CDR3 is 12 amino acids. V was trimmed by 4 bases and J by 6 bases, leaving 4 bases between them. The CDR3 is CASSWANSPLHF. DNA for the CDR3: TGTGCCAGCAGCTGGGCTAATTCACCCCTCCACTTT.

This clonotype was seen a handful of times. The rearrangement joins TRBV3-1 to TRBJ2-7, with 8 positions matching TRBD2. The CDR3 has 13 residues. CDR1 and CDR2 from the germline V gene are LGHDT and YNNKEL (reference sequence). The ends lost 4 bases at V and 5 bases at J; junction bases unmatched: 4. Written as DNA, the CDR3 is TGTGCCAGCAGCCGCGGGACTAGTAACGAGCAGTACTTC. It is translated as CASSRGTSNEQYF.

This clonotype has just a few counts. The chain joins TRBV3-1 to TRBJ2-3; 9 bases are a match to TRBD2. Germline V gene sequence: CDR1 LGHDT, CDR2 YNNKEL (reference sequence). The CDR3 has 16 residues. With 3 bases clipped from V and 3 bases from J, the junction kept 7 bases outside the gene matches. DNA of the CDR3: TGTGCCAGCAGCCAGTTGGCTAGCGGGGCAACAGATACGCAGTATTTT. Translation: CASSQLASGATDTQYF.

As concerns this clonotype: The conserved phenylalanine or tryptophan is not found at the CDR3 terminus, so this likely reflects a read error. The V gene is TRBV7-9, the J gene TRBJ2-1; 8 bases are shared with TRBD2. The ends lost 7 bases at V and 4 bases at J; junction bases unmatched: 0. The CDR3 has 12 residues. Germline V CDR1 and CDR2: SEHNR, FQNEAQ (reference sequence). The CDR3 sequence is CASTSGYNEQFS. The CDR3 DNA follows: TGTGCCAGCACTAGCGGGTACAATGAGCAGTTCTCC.

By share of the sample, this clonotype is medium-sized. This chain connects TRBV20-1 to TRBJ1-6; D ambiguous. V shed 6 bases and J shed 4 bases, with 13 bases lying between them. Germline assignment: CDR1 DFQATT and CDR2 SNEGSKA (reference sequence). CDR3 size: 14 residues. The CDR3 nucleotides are TGCAGTGCGATGGTACCAGAGTATAATTCACCCCTCCACTTT. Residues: CSAMVPEYNSPLHF.

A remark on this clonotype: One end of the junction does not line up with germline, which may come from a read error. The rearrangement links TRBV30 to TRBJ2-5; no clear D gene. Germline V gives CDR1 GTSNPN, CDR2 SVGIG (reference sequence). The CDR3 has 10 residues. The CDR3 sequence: CAWEEETQCF. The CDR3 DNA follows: TGTGCCTGGGAAGAAGAGACCCAGTGCTTC.

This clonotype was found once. CDR3 sequence: CASSLMPGRTGELFF. CDR3 bases: TGTGCCAGCAGTTTAATGCCGGGGAGAACCGGGGAGCTGTTTTTT. This sequence joins TRBV27 and TRBJ2-2; the D gene is possibly TRBD2 (5 bases). The CDR3 sequence is 15 residues long. Trimming cost V 2 bases and J 5 bases, with 12 bases left between them. Germline V gives CDR1 MNHEY, CDR2 SMNVEV (reference sequence).

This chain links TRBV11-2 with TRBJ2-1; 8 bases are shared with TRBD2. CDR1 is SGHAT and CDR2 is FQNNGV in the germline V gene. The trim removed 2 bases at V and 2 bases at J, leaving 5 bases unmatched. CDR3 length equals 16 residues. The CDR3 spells CASSLLGRAAYNEQFF. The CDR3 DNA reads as TGTGCCAGCAGCTTACTCGGGAGGGCCGCCTACAATGAGCAGTTCTTC.